These 23 T cell receptor beta chains were all obtained from the same sample, sequenced in a study of T cells in Graves' hyperthyroidism and ophthalmopathy. The investigators amplified TCR beta CDR3 regions from RNA transcripts. With the HTBI primer set, the TCR CDR3 went through a first round of RT-PCR. TCRdb reanalysed the multiplex PCR reads using MiXCR and keeps one entry per CDR3 protein. This sample has a few hundred thousand distinct CDR3 sequences, with roughly 14% found just once. The sequencing input was blood. The receptors shown here come from a woman under 40 with Graves' ophthalmopathy.

This clonotype was counted a few times. The CDR3 loop is CASRDSGRATESGNTIYF. The CDR3 bases are TGTGCCAGCCGGGACAGCGGGCGCGCAACCGAATCTGGAAACACCATATATTTT. V and J are TRBV19 and TRBJ1-3, with 7 bases fitting TRBD1. J was trimmed by 1 base and V by 9 bases; bases with no gene match: 18. Germline CDR1 is LNHDA and CDR2 is SQIVND (reference sequence). CDR3 size: 18 residues.

Notes on this clonotype: Compared with germline, one end of the junction differs, possibly owing to a read error. This chain uses TRBV24-1 with TRBJ2-5, with D possibly TRBD2 on 6 matching bases. Germline V lookup: CDR1 KGHDR, CDR2 SFDVKD. There are 13 residues in the CDR3. CDR3 region: CVTSGGIGETQYF. The CDR3 coding sequence is TGTGTCACCAGTGGGGGGATCGGGGAGACCCAGTACTTC.

This clonotype was found many times. The chain carries TRBV2 and TRBJ1-2; D not certain. The CDR3 consists of 12 residues. Trimming took off 9 bases at V and 3 bases at J, with 11 bases between the two ends. Per the germline V gene, CDR1 is SNHLY and CDR2 is FYNNEI. As DNA, the CDR3 is TGTGCCAGACGGCTTTGGGACTATGGCTACACCTTC. This sequence encodes CARRLWDYGYTF.

The sample holds many counts of this clonotype. V and J are TRBV12-3 or TRBV12-4 and TRBJ1-2; tentative D call: TRBD1 (6 bases). Trimming took 5 bases from V and 0 from J, leaving 13 bases between them. The length of the CDR3 is 15 residues. In DNA, the CDR3 is TGTGCCAGCAGTCCGCGGAGGACAGCTAACTATGGCTACACCTTC. Protein sequence: CASSPRRTANYGYTF.

This clonotype was seen ten or more times. The chain is built from TRBV6-1 and TRBJ2-7; TRBD2 matches 8 bases. The V gene's germline CDR1 is MNHNS and CDR2 SASEGT. The CDR3 totals 18 residues. V was clipped by 7 bases and J by 1 base; unmatched bases: 18. The CDR3 reads CASNMGREGWAPSYEQYF. The CDR3 bases are TGTGCCAGCAACATGGGCCGGGAGGGGTGGGCGCCTTCCTACGAGCAGTACTTC.

V and J are TRBV11-2 and TRBJ1-6; no clear D gene. The CDR3 contains 13 residues. V lost 3 bases to trimming and J lost 4 bases, with 4 bases between them. Looked up from germline, CDR1 is SGHAT and CDR2 is FQNNGV. The DNA of the CDR3 is TGTGCCAGCAGCTTGACGTATAATTCACCCCTCCACTTT. As protein: CASSLTYNSPLHF.

In this sample, this clonotype turned up a few times. In DNA, the CDR3 is TGCAGGGCGGCTAGCGGCTCCTACAATGAGCAGTTCTTC. This sequence encodes CRAASGSYNEQFF. This chain links TRBV20-1 with TRBJ2-1, with TRBD2 identical over 7 bases. Germline V gene data show CDR1 as DFQATT and CDR2 as SNEGSKA (reference sequence). This CDR3 comprises 13 residues.

This clonotype appeared a few times. The CDR3 is CATSPGAGWYQPQHF. The DNA for the CDR3 is TGTGCCACCAGCCCCGGGGCAGGGTGGTATCAGCCCCAGCATTTT. J is TRBJ1-5 and V is TRBV15, with D perhaps TRBD1 (5 bases). CDR1 LNHNV and CDR2 YYDKDF come from the germline V gene (reference sequence). With 5 bases removed from V and 5 bases from J, the gap between germline ends came to 16 bases. The CDR3 runs to 15 residues.

The chain's CDR3 is CASSFVSSGWVGELFF. In DNA form, the CDR3 reads TGTGCCAGCAGCTTTGTTTCTAGCGGATGGGTCGGGGAGCTGTTTTTT. The chain joins TRBV5-6 to TRBJ2-2; 7 bases align to TRBD2. The trim removed 2 bases at V and 7 bases at J, leaving 11 bases unmatched. The CDR3 runs 16 residues. Germline-derived CDR1 and CDR2 are SGHDT and YYEEEE.

This clonotype was seen ten or more times. Here the CDR3 DNA reads TGTGCCAGCAGTACAGGGGGGGGAGGTCAGCCCCAGCATTTT. Its translation is CASSTGGGGQPQHF. J is TRBJ1-5 and V is TRBV28; 8 positions agree with TRBD1. The length of the CDR3 is 14 residues. V was clipped by 5 bases and J by 6 bases; unmatched bases: 6. The germline gives CDR1 MDHEN, CDR2 SYDVKM. Variable domain in full (rest from reference TRBV28 and TRBJ1-5): DVKVTQSSRYLVKRTGEKVFLECVQDMDHENMFWYRQDPGLGLRLIYFSYDVKMKEKGDIPEGYSVSREKKERFSLILESASTNQTSMYLCASSTGGGGQPQHFGDGTRLSIL.

This clonotype was found many times. The rearrangement uses TRBV20-1 and TRBJ2-2; TRBD1 matches 7 bases. Germline V lookup: CDR1 DFQATT, CDR2 SNEGSKA (reference sequence). The junction had 6 bases not matched to a gene; V was cut back by 5 bases and J by 0 bases. The CDR3 runs to 15 residues. DNA for the CDR3: TGCAGTGCTGCAGCGACAGGGTCGAACACCGGGGAGCTGTTTTTT. Encoded protein: CSAAATGSNTGELFF.

The chain carries TRBV3-1 and TRBJ1-6; D uncertain. CDR3 length equals 16 residues. V was shortened by 4 bases and J by 9 bases, with 19 bases between the two germline ends. Germline V gene data show CDR1 as LGHDT and CDR2 as YNNKEL (reference sequence). CDR3 sequence: CASSPSAGFFGSPLHF. The CDR3 nucleotides read TGTGCCAGCAGCCCGTCAGCGGGCTTTTTTGGTTCACCCCTCCACTTT.

This clonotype was seen ten or more times. The V and J genes are TRBV5-1 and TRBJ2-3, with 7 bases that match TRBD2. Trimming removed 0 bases from V and 1 base from J; junction bases left unmatched: 17. CDR3 size: 20 residues. CDR1 SGHRS and CDR2 YFSETQ come from the germline V gene. The CDR3 sequence: CASSLDVSGLGGARTDTQYF. The CDR3 DNA sequence: TGCGCCAGCAGCTTGGATGTTTCAGGACTAGGTGGGGCACGCACAGATACGCAGTATTTT.

The chain is built from TRBV3-1 and TRBJ1-1, with 7 bases matching TRBD1. Looked up from germline, CDR1 is LGHDT and CDR2 is YNNKEL (reference sequence). The CDR3 contains 14 residues. With 7 bases clipped from V and 5 bases from J, the junction kept 10 bases outside the gene matches. CDR3 in DNA: TGTGCCAGCACCGTAACAGGGGTGACGACTGAAGCTTTCTTT. Its protein is CASTVTGVTTEAFF.

To note about this clonotype: A much larger clone lies a single base off, so this may be a read error. This sequence joins TRBV6-2 or TRBV6-3 and TRBJ2-2; a possible D gene is TRBD2 (6 bases). CDR1 and CDR2 from the germline V gene are MNHEY and SVGEGT. This CDR3 has 13 residues. CDR3 protein: CASSWGDTGGLFF. The CDR3 DNA sequence: TGTGCCAGCAGTTGGGGAGACACCGGGGGGCTGTTTTTT.

Comment on this clonotype: With a much larger clone just one base away, this may be a read error. CDR3 DNA: TGTGCCATCGGTGGGTCCCACCGTATTGAAGCTTTCTTT. Translating it yields CAIGGSHRIEAFF. This chain connects TRBV10-3 to TRBJ1-1; D remains ambiguous. This CDR3 comprises 13 residues. Between the trimmed V and J ends, which lost 8 bases and 7 bases, there was a span of 17 bases. Germline CDR1 is ENHRY and CDR2 is SYGVKD.

The rearrangement links TRBV27 to TRBJ1-6; maybe TRBD1 (5 bases). The germline gives CDR1 MNHEY, CDR2 SMNVEV (reference sequence). The CDR3 covers 15 residues. Trimming shortened V by 5 bases and J by 7 bases, and 15 bases separated the two germline ends. The CDR3, as DNA: TGTGCCAGCAGTCCCGGGACGAAAAAGAATTCACCCCTCCACTTT. This encodes CASSPGTKKNSPLHF.

This clonotype occurred a few times. The chain couples TRBV29-1 to TRBJ2-1; 9 nucleotides agree with TRBD2. The CDR3 has 12 amino acids. Germline lookup yields CDR1 SQVTM and CDR2 ANQGSEA. The CDR3 reads CRVAGAEGEQFF. The CDR3 DNA reads as TGCAGAGTAGCGGGGGCCGAGGGTGAGCAGTTCTTC.

This clonotype showed up many times. The V call is TRBV29-1, the J call TRBJ2-1; tentatively, D is TRBD2 (6 bases). V was cut by 0 bases and J by 9 bases, with 21 bases left in between. CDR1 and CDR2 (germline): SQVTM, ANQGSEA. The CDR3 is 16 residues long. The DNA of the CDR3 is TGCAGCGTTGAAGATATAACAGCGGGCCCGCCGGCTGAGCAGTTCTTC. It yields the protein CSVEDITAGPPAEQFF.

In its sample, this clonotype was seen many times. The V gene is TRBV28, the J gene TRBJ2-3; D is perhaps TRBD1 or TRBD2 (5 bases each). CDR1 MDHEN and CDR2 SYDVKM come from the germline V gene. This CDR3 spans 14 amino acids. Trimming took 5 bases from V and 6 from J, leaving 15 bases between them. The CDR3 region has the DNA TGTGCCAGCAGTGGGGCTCACCCGGGGGATACGCAGTATTTT. It yields the protein CASSGAHPGDTQYF.

This clonotype was seen more than once but under ten times. The DNA of the CDR3 is TGTGCCAGCAGCCAAGATTTATTATTGGGCGCGGGGTACACTGAAGCTTTCTTT. It yields the protein CASSQDLLLGAGYTEAFF. The V gene is TRBV14, the J gene TRBJ1-1; D remains unclear. Germline CDR1 SGHDN, CDR2 FVKESK. The CDR3 runs to 18 residues. The V end lost 0 bases, the J end lost 3 bases, and 20 bases lay between the germline ends. Drawing the rest from reference TRBV14 and TRBJ1-1, the complete variable domain is EAGVTQFPSHSVIEKGQTVTLRCDPISGHDNLYWYRRVMGKEIKFLLHFVKESKQDESGMPNNRFLAERTGGTYSTLKVQPAELEDSGVYFCASSQDLLLGAGYTEAFFGQGTRLTVV.

Many counts were recorded for this clonotype. CDR3: CATSRRLAGTVWWDTQYF. The CDR3 DNA sequence: TGTGCCACCAGCAGACGTCTAGCGGGGACTGTGTGGTGGGATACGCAGTATTTT. The chain combines TRBV15 with TRBJ2-3; 9 bases match TRBD2. Germline V gene data show CDR1 as LNHNV and CDR2 as YYDKDF (reference sequence). V lost 2 bases, J lost 6 bases, and 15 bases stayed unmatched. This CDR3 has 18 amino acids. The whole variable domain, remainder taken from reference TRBV15 and TRBJ2-3, is DAMVIQNPRYQVTQFGKPVTLSCSQTLNHNVMYWYQQKSSQAPKLLFHYYDKDFNNEADTPDNFQSRRPNTSFCFLDIRSPGLGDTAMYLCATSRRLAGTVWWDTQYFGPGTRLTVL.

This clonotype has ten or more counts. The chain is built from TRBV20-1 and TRBJ2-5, with D unclear. Germline V gene data show CDR1 as DFQATT and CDR2 as SNEGSKA (reference sequence). This CDR3 is built from 13 residues. The V end was cut by 6 bases, the J end by 0 bases, with 11 bases between. CDR3 nucleotides: TGCAGTGCCCTCCAGGCGTACCAAGAGACCCAGTACTTC. Amino acids: CSALQAYQETQYF.